The rows below give T cell receptor beta chains drawn from one sample of a study of tumor-infiltrating lymphocytes in primary liver carcinoma. TCRdb passed the multiplex PCR reads through MiXCR, listing each CDR3 protein once. The table includes 330,000 or so distinct CDR3 sequences, 65% detected once. Input material: peripheral blood. These receptor sequences come from a man aged 35 to 55 with primary liver carcinoma and hepatitis B virus infection. The CDR3 runs from the conserved cysteine through the conserved F or W. A D gene is named only where the DNA matches it firmly. Clone size, where shown, is once, few, many, or a class for clones that have expanded.

d_call	j_call	clone_size	v_call	cdr3_aa	cdr3_nt
-	TRBJ2-5	-	TRBV11-2	CASSIDTLVTQYF	TGTGCCAGCAGCATAGATACCCTCGTGACCCAGTATTTC
-	TRBJ2-7	-	TRBV4-3	CVSSQSRAGSYEQYF	TGCGTCAGCAGCCAAAGTAGGGCAGGTTCCTACGAGCAGTACTTC
-	TRBJ2-3	many	TRBV10-3	CATRRRAEELDTQYF	TGTGCCACCCGCCGTAGAGCGGAAGAACTAGATACGCAGTATTTT
TRBD2	TRBJ2-1	few	TRBV6-5	CASSYASGLAGGSNEQFF	TGTGCCAGCAGTTACGCCTCGGGACTAGCGGGAGGGTCCAATGAGCAGTTCTTC
TRBD2	TRBJ2-7	-	TRBV11-2	CASSPLLAGDSHDQYF	TGTGCTAGCAGCCCTCTTCTAGCGGGAGATTCCCACGACCAGTACTTC
-	TRBJ1-1	many	TRBV12-3/TRBV12-4	CASSLFIGASPEAFF	TGTGCCAGCAGTTTATTCATCGGGGCGTCCCCTGAAGCTTTCTTT
TRBD2	TRBJ2-2	-	TRBV11-2	CASSPGLGGTGELFF	TGTGCCAGCAGCCCGGGACTAGGGGGCACCGGGGAGCTGTTTTTT
TRBD1	TRBJ2-5	many	TRBV11-2	CASSLTGGPETQYF	TGTGCCAGCAGCCTCACAGGGGGCCCAGAGACCCAGTACTTC
-	TRBJ2-5	many	TRBV12-3/TRBV12-4	CASTLHHSRETQYF	TGTGCCAGCACTTTACACCATTCTCGAGAGACCCAGTACTTC
-	TRBJ2-7	many	TRBV12-3/TRBV12-4	CASTPGLASYEQYF	TGTGCCAGCACCCCGGGACTGGCATCCTACGAGCAGTACTTC
-	TRBJ2-7	many	TRBV6-1	CASSGRDPYEQYF	TGTGCCAGCAGTGGGCGGGACCCCTACGAGCAGTACTTC
TRBD1	TRBJ2-7	-	TRBV10-2	CASRPGQGLYEQYF	TGCGCCAGCCGGCCGGGACAGGGACTCTACGAGCAGTACTTC
-	TRBJ2-5	-	TRBV10-3	CASSSESSFYETQYF	TGTGCCAGTTCTAGCGAGAGCTCCTTCTATGAGACCCAGTACTTC
-	TRBJ2-5	-	TRBV4-2	CASSQDGGRGTQYF	TGTGCCAGCAGCCAGGATGGAGGTAGGGGGACCCAGTACTTC
TRBD1	TRBJ2-2	many	TRBV6-5	CASSWQGAGGELFF	TGTGCCAGCAGTTGGCAGGGGGCTGGCGGGGAGCTGTTTTTT
-	TRBJ1-5	-	TRBV24-1	CATSEPGGNQPQHF	TGTGCCACCAGTGAGCCGGGTGGGAATCAGCCCCAGCATTTT
-	TRBJ1-2	many	TRBV12-3/TRBV12-4	CASSRQAYGYTF	TGTGCCAGCAGCAGACAAGCCTATGGCTACACCTTC
-	TRBJ2-1	-	TRBV24-1	CATSGDLFGNEQFF	TGTGCCACCAGTGGTGACCTGTTCGGCAATGAACAGTTCTTC
-	TRBJ2-3	many	TRBV4-2	CASSQEPSSNTDTQYF	TGTGCCAGCAGCCAAGAACCTAGCTCAAACACAGATACGCAGTATTTT
-	TRBJ2-2	-	TRBV4-2	CASSQFERNTGELFF	TGTGCCAGCAGCCAATTCGAGAGGAACACCGGGGAGCTGTTTTTT
-	TRBJ2-3	-	TRBV4-1	CASSGRPGLTTDTQYF	TGCGCCAGCAGCGGGCGGCCGGGACTTACCACAGATACGCAGTATTTT
-	TRBJ2-6	-	TRBV5-1	CASSSTGRLGANVLTF	TGCGCCAGCAGCTCTACAGGGAGGCTCGGGGCCAACGTCCTGACTTTC
-	TRBJ1-2	-	TRBV10-2	CASRHEEETNYGYTF	TGCGCCAGTAGGCATGAAGAAGAAACGAACTATGGCTACACCTTC
-	TRBJ2-1	many	TRBV6-1	CASSSGPSYNEQFF	TGTGCCAGCAGTAGCGGGCCCTCCTACAATGAGCAGTTCTTC
TRBD1	TRBJ1-5	-	TRBV5-6	CASSLQGGNQPQHF	TGTGCCAGCAGCCTCCAGGGGGGGAATCAGCCCCAGCATTTT
-	TRBJ2-3	-	TRBV5-1	CASSLYPGRVGADTQYF	TGCGCCAGCAGCTTGTACCCCGGACGGGTGGGTGCAGATACGCAGTATTTT
-	TRBJ1-3	-	TRBV10-3	CAISDKALGGNTIYF	TGTGCCATCAGTGACAAGGCCCTCGGTGGAAACACCATATATTTT
TRBD2	TRBJ2-1	-	TRBV7-8	CASSLAGGNEQLF	TGTGCCAGCAGCTTAGCGGGAGGGAATGAGCAGCTCTTC
-	TRBJ1-6	few	TRBV4-1	CASSQETANLSPLHF	TGCGCCAGCAGCCAAGAAACGGCCAATCTTTCACCCCTCCACTTT